Listed below are T cell receptor beta chains from one sample, sequenced in a study of blood T cell repertoires in COVID-19. This table comes from immunoSEQ multiplex PCR, and its TCRdb copy is limited to in-frame clones, with some not included. The data contain around 60,000 clones, around 89% of them singletons. Sequencing was done on a sample of peripheral blood. These receptors originate from a man aged 55 to 70 with active COVID-19. Both conserved end residues are part of each CDR3. Each record gives: V gene, J gene, clone size, D gene, CDR3 protein, CDR3 DNA. D genes are given only for firm matches. The size field is filled for only some rows; it gives once, few, many or a size class.

TRBV3-1/TRBV3-2,TRBJ2-1,few,-,CASSHDGGSSYNEQFF,TGTGCCAGCAGCCATGACGGGGGTAGCTCCTACAATGAGCAGTTCTTC
TRBV14,TRBJ2-1,-,-,CASSQDRVTEQFF,TGTGCCAGCAGCCAAGATCGGGTCACTGAGCAGTTCTTC
TRBV7-3,TRBJ2-2,many,-,CASSSDTGELFF,TGTGCCAGCAGCTCTGACACCGGGGAGCTGTTTTTT
TRBV6-5,TRBJ1-2,-,-,CASSYGGKPSYGYTF,TGTGCCAGCAGTTATGGCGGTAAACCCTCTTATGGCTACACCTTC
TRBV19,TRBJ2-7,-,-,CASSRKDSQILRPSTYEQYF,TGTGCCAGTAGCCGGAAGGACAGCCAAATACTACGCCCATCAACCTACGAGCAGTACTTC
TRBV10-3,TRBJ2-5,-,TRBD1,CAISGGQVRETQYF,TGTGCCATCAGCGGGGGACAGGTGAGGGAGACCCAGTACTTC
TRBV28,TRBJ1-1,-,TRBD1,CASSFFTGANTEAFF,TGTGCCAGCAGTTTTTTTACAGGGGCAAACACTGAAGCTTTCTTT
TRBV30,TRBJ1-5,-,-,CAWNSGGAGQPQHF,TGTGCCTGGAACTCAGGAGGGGCTGGTCAGCCCCAGCATTTT
TRBV20-1,TRBJ1-1,-,-,CSARATVAFF,TGCAGTGCTAGAGCGACAGTGGCTTTCTTT
TRBV30,TRBJ2-5,-,-,CAWSVLFSETQYF,TGTGCCTGGAGTGTATTATTCTCTGAGACCCAGTACTTC
TRBV2,TRBJ1-2,once,-,CASAEVPSDGYTF,TGTGCCAGCGCCGAGGTCCCCTCGGATGGCTACACCTTC
TRBV19,TRBJ2-5,-,-,CASSIWGRETQYF,TGTGCCAGTAGTATTTGGGGGCGGGAGACCCAGTACTTC
TRBV19,TRBJ1-5,-,TRBD1,CASSFGQGTGQPQHF,TGTGCCAGTAGTTTTGGACAGGGCACAGGTCAGCCCCAGCATTTT
TRBV5-6,TRBJ2-7,medium-sized,-,CASSLSRGGESYEQYF,TGTGCCAGCAGCTTGAGTCGTGGAGGCGAATCCTACGAGCAGTACTTC
TRBV5-1,TRBJ2-4,-,-,CASSSGVAKNIQYF,TGCGCCAGCAGCTCCGGGGTAGCCAAAAACATTCAGTACTTC
TRBV30,TRBJ1-4,-,TRBD1,CAWSAHRGLEAKLFF,TGTGCCTGGAGTGCTCACAGGGGGCTGGAGGCAAAACTGTTTTTT
TRBV21-1,TRBJ1-4,once,-,CASSVSPGQGSANEKLFF,TGTGCCAGCAGCGTTAGCCCGGGACAGGGTTCGGCTAATGAAAAACTGTTTTTT
TRBV5-1,TRBJ2-1,-,-,CASSLARDTYNEQFF,TGCGCCAGCAGCTTGGCCAGGGATACATACAATGAGCAGTTCTTC
TRBV2,TRBJ2-3,-,-,CASSFLDSTSTDTQYF,TGTGCCAGCAGTTTTCTGGACAGCACTAGCACAGATACGCAGTATTTT
TRBV7-8,TRBJ2-1,-,TRBD2,CASSLIGGLFYNEQFF,TGTGCCAGCAGCTTAATCGGGGGGTTGTTCTACAATGAGCAGTTCTTC
TRBV4-2,TRBJ2-7,-,TRBD2,CASSQEGGTFGDEQYF,TGTGCCAGCAGCCAAGAGGGAGGGACCTTCGGGGACGAGCAGTACTTC
TRBV5-1,TRBJ1-6,few,-,CASTGDGQGNSPLHF,TGCGCCAGCACAGGAGACGGCCAGGGCAATTCACCCCTCCACTTT
TRBV6-5,TRBJ2-2,-,-,CASNTGIANTGELFF,TGTGCCAGCAACACAGGAATCGCGAACACCGGGGAGCTGTTTTTT
TRBV20-1,TRBJ2-3,-,-,CSASRAAATDTQYF,TGCAGTGCTAGTCGAGCGGCCGCCACAGATACGCAGTATTTT
TRBV18,TRBJ1-1,-,TRBD1,CASSPRAGGYLNTEAFF,TGTGCCAGCTCACCACGGGCAGGGGGCTATTTGAACACTGAAGCTTTCTTT
TRBV5-4,TRBJ1-1,-,TRBD1,CASSGQGNTEAFF,TGTGCCAGCAGCGGACAGGGGAACACTGAAGCTTTCTTT
TRBV15,TRBJ2-1,-,TRBD1,CATSPRDRELNEQFF,TGTGCCACCAGCCCCCGGGACAGGGAATTGAATGAGCAGTTCTTC
TRBV5-6,TRBJ2-7,-,-,CASSPGLRSSYEQYF,TGTGCCAGCAGCCCTGGACTGAGGAGCTCCTACGAGCAGTACTTC
TRBV7-9,TRBJ1-4,once,-,CASSPGHMGRVFF,TGTGCCAGCAGCCCGGGACATATGGGTAGGGTGTTTTTT
TRBV7-8,TRBJ1-6,-,TRBD1,CASSSAWTGDGSSYNSPLHF,TGTGCCAGCAGCTCCGCTTGGACAGGGGACGGGAGCTCCTATAATTCACCCCTCCACTTT
TRBV5-1,TRBJ2-3,-,-,CASSENGQTTDTQYF,TGCGCCAGCAGCGAGAATGGACAGACCACAGATACGCAGTATTTT
TRBV4-3,TRBJ1-4,once,-,CASSRATALNEKLFF,TGCGCCAGCAGCAGGGCGACAGCCCTAAATGAAAAACTGTTTTTT
TRBV20-1,TRBJ2-1,-,-,CSASIYNEQFF,TGCAGTGCTAGCATTTACAATGAGCAGTTCTTC
TRBV6-4,TRBJ2-1,-,TRBD1,CASSDSPRTGVYNEQFF,TGTGCCAGCAGTGACTCTCCCCGGACAGGGGTCTACAATGAGCAGTTCTTC
TRBV24-1,TRBJ2-5,-,-,CATSDSRLVDRETQYF,TGTGCCACCAGTGATTCAAGACTAGTTGACAGAGAGACCCAGTACTTC
TRBV5-1,TRBJ1-1,-,TRBD1,CASSPMTGVNTEAFF,TGCGCCAGCAGCCCGATGACAGGGGTAAACACTGAAGCTTTCTTT
TRBV19,TRBJ1-5,-,-,CASSRQDLSNQPQHF,TGTGCCAGTAGTCGACAAGATTTGAGCAATCAGCCCCAGCATTTT
TRBV7-3,TRBJ2-2,-,TRBD2,CASSLKSGGPGELFF,TGTGCCAGCAGCTTAAAAAGCGGGGGGCCCGGGGAGCTGTTTTTT
TRBV14,TRBJ2-5,-,TRBD1,CASSQPGQEQETQYF,TGTGCCAGCAGCCAACCGGGACAGGAACAAGAGACCCAGTACTTC
TRBV6-5,TRBJ2-1,-,-,CASSYAVPQGEQFF,TGTGCCAGCAGTTACGCGGTTCCCCAGGGCGAGCAGTTCTTC
TRBV11-2,TRBJ2-3,-,TRBD2,CASSLRASGATDTQYF,TGTGCCAGCAGCTTGCGGGCTAGCGGGGCCACAGATACGCAGTATTTT
TRBV5-6,TRBJ1-1,-,TRBD1,CASSVAGGGNTEAFF,TGTGCCAGCAGCGTGGCAGGGGGAGGGAACACTGAAGCTTTCTTT